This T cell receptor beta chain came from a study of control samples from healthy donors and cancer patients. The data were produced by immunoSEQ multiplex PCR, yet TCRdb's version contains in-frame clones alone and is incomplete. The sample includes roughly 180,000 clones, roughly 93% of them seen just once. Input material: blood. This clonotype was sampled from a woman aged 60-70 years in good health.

The CDR3 coding sequence is TGTGCCAGCAGCTTAGCGTGGGGATTCCAAGAGACCCAGTACTTC. This gives the protein CASSLAWGFQETQYF. This sequence joins TRBV7-7 and TRBJ2-5; D remains unclear. There are 15 residues in the CDR3. Germline V gives CDR1 SSHAT, CDR2 FNYEAQ (reference sequence). Trimming stripped 0 bases from V and 1 base from J, with 9 bases between.